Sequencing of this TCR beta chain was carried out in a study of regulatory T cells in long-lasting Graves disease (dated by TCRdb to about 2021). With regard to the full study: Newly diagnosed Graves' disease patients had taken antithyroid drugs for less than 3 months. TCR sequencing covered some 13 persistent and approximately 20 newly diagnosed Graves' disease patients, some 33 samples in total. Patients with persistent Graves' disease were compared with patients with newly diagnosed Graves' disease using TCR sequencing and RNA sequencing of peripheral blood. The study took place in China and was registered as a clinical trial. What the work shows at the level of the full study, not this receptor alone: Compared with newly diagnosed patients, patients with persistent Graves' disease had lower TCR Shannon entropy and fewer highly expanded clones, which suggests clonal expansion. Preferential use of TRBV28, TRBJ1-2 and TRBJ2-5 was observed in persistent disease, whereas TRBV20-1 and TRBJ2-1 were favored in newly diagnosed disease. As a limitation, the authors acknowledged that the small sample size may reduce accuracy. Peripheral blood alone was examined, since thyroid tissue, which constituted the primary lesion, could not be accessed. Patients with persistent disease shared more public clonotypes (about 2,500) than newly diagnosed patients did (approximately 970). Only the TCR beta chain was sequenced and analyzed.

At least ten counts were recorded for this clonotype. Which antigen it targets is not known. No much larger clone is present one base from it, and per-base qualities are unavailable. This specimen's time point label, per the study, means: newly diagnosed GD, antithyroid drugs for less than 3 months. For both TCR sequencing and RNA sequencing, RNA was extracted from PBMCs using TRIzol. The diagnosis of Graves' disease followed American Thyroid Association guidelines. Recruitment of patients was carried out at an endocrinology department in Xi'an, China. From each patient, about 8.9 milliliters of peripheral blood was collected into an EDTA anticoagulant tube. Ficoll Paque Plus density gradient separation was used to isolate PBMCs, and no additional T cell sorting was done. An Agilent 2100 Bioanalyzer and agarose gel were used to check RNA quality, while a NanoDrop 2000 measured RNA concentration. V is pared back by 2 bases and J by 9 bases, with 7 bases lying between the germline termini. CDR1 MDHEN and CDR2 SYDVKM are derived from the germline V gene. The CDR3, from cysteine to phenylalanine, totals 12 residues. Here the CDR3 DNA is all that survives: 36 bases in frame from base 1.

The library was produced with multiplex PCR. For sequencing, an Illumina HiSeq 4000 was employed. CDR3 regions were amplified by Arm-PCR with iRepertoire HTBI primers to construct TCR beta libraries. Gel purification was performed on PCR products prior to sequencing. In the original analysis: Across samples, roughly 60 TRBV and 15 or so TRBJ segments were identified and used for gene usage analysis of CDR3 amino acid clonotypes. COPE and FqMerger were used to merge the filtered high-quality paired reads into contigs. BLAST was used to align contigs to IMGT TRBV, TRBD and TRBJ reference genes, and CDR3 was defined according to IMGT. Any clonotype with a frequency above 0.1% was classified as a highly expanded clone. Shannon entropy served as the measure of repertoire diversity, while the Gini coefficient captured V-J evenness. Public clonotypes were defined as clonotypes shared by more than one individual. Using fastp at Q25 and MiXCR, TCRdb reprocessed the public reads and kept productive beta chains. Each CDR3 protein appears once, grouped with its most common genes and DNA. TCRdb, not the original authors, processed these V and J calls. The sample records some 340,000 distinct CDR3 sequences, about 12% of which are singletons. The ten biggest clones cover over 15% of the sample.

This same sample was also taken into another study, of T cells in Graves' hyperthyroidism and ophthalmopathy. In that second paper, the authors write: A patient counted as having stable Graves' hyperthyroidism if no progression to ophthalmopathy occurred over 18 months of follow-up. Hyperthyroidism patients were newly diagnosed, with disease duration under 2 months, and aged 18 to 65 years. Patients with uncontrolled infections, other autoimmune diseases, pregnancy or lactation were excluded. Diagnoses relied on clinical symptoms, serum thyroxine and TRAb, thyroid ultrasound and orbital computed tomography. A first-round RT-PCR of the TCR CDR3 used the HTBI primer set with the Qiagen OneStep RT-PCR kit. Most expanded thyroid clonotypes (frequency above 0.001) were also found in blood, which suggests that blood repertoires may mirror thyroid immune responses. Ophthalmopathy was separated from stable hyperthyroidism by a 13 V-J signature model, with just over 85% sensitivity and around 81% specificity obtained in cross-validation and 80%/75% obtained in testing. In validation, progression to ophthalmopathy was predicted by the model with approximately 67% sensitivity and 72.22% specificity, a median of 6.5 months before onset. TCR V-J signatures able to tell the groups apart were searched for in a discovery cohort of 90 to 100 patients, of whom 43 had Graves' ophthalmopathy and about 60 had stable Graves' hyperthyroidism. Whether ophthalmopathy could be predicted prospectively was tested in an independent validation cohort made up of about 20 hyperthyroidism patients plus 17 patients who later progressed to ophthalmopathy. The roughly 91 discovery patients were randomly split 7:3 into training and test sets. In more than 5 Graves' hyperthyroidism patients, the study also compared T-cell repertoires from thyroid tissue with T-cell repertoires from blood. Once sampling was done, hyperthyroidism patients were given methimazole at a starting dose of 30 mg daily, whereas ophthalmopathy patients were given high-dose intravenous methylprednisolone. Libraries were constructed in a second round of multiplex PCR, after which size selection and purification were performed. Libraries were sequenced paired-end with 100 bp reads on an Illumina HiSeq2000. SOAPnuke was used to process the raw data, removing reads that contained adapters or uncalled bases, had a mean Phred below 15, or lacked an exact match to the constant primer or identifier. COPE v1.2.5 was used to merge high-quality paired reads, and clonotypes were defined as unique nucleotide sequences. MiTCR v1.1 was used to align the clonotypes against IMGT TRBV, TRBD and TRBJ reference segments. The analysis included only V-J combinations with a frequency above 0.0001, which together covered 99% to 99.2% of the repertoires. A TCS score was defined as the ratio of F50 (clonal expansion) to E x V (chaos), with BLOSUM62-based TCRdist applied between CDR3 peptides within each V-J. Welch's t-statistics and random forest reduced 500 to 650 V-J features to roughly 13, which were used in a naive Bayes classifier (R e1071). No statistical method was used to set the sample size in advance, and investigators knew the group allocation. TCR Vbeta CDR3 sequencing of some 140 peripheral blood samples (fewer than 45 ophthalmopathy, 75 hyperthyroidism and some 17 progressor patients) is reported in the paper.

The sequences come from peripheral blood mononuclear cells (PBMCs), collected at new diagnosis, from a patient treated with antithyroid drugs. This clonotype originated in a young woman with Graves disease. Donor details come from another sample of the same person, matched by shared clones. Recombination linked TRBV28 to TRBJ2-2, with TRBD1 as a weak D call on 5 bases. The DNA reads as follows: TGTGCCAGCAGTTTAGGGGCCTGGGAGCTGTTTTTT. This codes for CASSLGAWELFF.